These T cell receptor beta chains were read from a single sample in a study of cytomegalovirus exposure and HLA in healthy donors. The table came from immunoSEQ multiplex PCR; TCRdb's copy has only in-frame clones and leaves some out. The sample lists roughly 150,000 clones, around 78% occurring once. Sequencing used PBMCs. The receptors come from a man in his forties in good health and CMV-seronegative. The CDR3 runs from the conserved cysteine through the conserved F or W. Clone sizes are given selectively: once, few, many, or a class where the clone is expanded.

cdr3_aa	v_call	j_call	clone_size
CASSSTPGNIQYF	TRBV7-2	TRBJ2-4	NA
CASITTGGNTIYF	TRBV19	TRBJ1-3	NA
CASLSGTRHSYEQYF	TRBV28	NA	NA
CASSFQQGAGETQYF	TRBV7-2	TRBJ2-5	few
CASSPRPFGNEQYF	TRBV5-1	TRBJ2-7	NA
CASSSQRGFAGANVLTF	TRBV7-3	TRBJ2-6	NA
CASSLQGLGGYTF	TRBV27	TRBJ1-2	NA
CASSSQGPRYGYTF	TRBV2	TRBJ1-2	NA
CSVEKASGSSETQYF	TRBV29-1	TRBJ2-5	NA
CASSVDRQETQYF	TRBV7-2	TRBJ2-5	NA
CASSLFSGSITDTQYF	TRBV7-9	TRBJ2-3	NA
CASSFPTGSYEQYF	TRBV11-2	TRBJ2-7	NA
CASSQGRSRGDSHEQYF	TRBV4-1	TRBJ2-7	NA
CASDRDNNYGYTF	TRBV7-2	TRBJ1-2	NA
CASSSLGPGGTGELFF	TRBV13	TRBJ2-2	NA
CASSSGQGADTQYF	TRBV9	TRBJ2-3	NA
CASSLLGLAGGADTQYF	TRBV27	TRBJ2-3	NA
CASSYTGLAGSDEQFF	TRBV6-5	TRBJ2-1	NA
CASSFSGGIHNEQFF	TRBV27	TRBJ2-1	NA
CASSLRDRVNYGYTF	TRBV5-1	TRBJ1-2	NA
CASSEITGTAAQETQYF	TRBV5-6	TRBJ2-5	NA
CAWSSQGNTEAFF	TRBV30	TRBJ1-1	NA
CASSMVGGVNTGELFF	TRBV13	TRBJ2-2	NA
CASSFQEGSGELFF	TRBV7-3	TRBJ2-2	once
CASSLVGPSGIPYNEQFF	TRBV7-2	TRBJ2-1	NA
CASSRPGDYNEQFF	TRBV11-2	TRBJ2-1	few
CASSLLAGVVRQPQHF	TRBV28	TRBJ1-5	NA
CASRSGELFF	TRBV6-1	TRBJ2-2	NA
CASSPGTSGRNSYNEQFF	TRBV7-9	TRBJ2-1	NA
CAWGGPAVYNEQFF	TRBV30	TRBJ2-1	NA
CASSPGLAPSYEQYF	TRBV9	TRBJ2-7	NA
CASSLLGLAATDTQYF	TRBV9	TRBJ2-3	NA
CSVEVASGRDGEQFF	TRBV29-1	TRBJ2-1	NA
CASGMGGTTDTQYF	TRBV12-5	TRBJ2-3	NA
CASSRTEQETQYF	TRBV6-5	TRBJ2-5	NA
CASSLEGVMGNQPQHF	TRBV28	TRBJ1-5	NA
CSVVRVDTEAFF	TRBV29-1	TRBJ1-1	NA
CASRRGQVDTQYF	TRBV25-1	TRBJ2-3	NA
CSVDRGEDTQYF	TRBV29-1	TRBJ2-3	NA
CASSLVQNRANEQYF	TRBV11-2	TRBJ2-7	NA
CASSGFTGSSYNEQFF	TRBV9	TRBJ2-1	NA
CASSLVTGANVLTF	TRBV28	TRBJ2-6	NA
CSVDRGGNEKLFF	TRBV29-1	TRBJ1-4	NA
CASSISSAGARNQPQHF	TRBV7-2	TRBJ1-5	NA
CASSLGQGFNQPQHF	TRBV2	TRBJ1-5	few
CASSLAAAGFGEQFF	TRBV5-1	TRBJ2-1	NA
CASSLFRATEAFF	TRBV27	TRBJ1-1	NA
CASSPRREASYEQYF	TRBV18	TRBJ2-7	NA
CASSPKEEQYF	TRBV18	TRBJ2-7	NA
CASSMGGLGANVLTF	TRBV19	TRBJ2-6	NA
CASSRRIGENTEAFF	TRBV16	TRBJ1-1	NA
CASSEYSDYNSPLHF	TRBV25-1	TRBJ1-6	once
CTSSQQGGNQPQHF	TRBV27	TRBJ1-5	NA
CAGKTSGVYNEQFF	TRBV5-4	TRBJ2-1	few
CASSKTGYSYNSPLHF	TRBV28	TRBJ1-6	NA
CASSLSRTSVLEQFF	TRBV7-3	TRBJ2-1	NA
CASNLVAGGSYNEQFF	TRBV10-2	TRBJ2-1	NA
CASSMALYKGGEAFF	TRBV19	TRBJ1-1	NA
CASSMGLAGGGLSTDTQYF	TRBV19	TRBJ2-3	few